The present TCR beta chain was sequenced within a study of identical twins. Study results and limitations: Carriage of fewer insertions was seen in abundant cord blood beta clonotypes, whereas memory repertoires showed none. Twin sharing of out-of-frame TCR alpha was underestimated by models in monozygotic pairs.

With respect to this clonotype: What it binds is unknown.

Each CDR3 protein is one row after TCRdb ran MiXCR on the 5' RACE reads. The sample yields approximately 490,000 distinct CDR3 sequences, about 22% seen once. This sample also belongs to another study, concerning yellow fever vaccine responses in identical twins.

Material for sequencing was CD4+ T cells sorted from blood. This TCR was recovered from a woman aged 18-29 years in good health.

This chain's CDR3 is CSAPRDSSYEQYF. The DNA for the CDR3 is TGCAGTGCTCCCCGGGACAGCTCCTACGAGCAGTACTTC. The chain carries TRBV20-1 and TRBJ2-7; 7 bases fit TRBD1. CDR1 is DFQATT and CDR2 is SNEGSKA in the germline V gene (reference sequence). This CDR3 is 13 amino acids long. V lost 5 bases, J lost 0 bases, and 4 bases stayed unmatched.